The sequence of this T cell receptor beta chain was determined in a study of T cells in localized non-small cell lung cancer. Profiling relied on immunoSEQ multiplex PCR, and the TCRdb table lists in-frame clones only, not all of them. The sample contains approximately 89,000 clones, less than 85% of which appear only once. This CDR3 contains 13 residues. Germline assignment: CDR1 MDHEN and CDR2 SYDVKM. Study findings and constraints: Because sequencing included only one region (of the tumor), heterogeneity remains possible.

This clone was observed at least ten times. What it binds is not known. One end of the junction varies from germline; a read error may be responsible. The clonotype was recovered from a man aged 40 to 70 with stage II squamous cell lung carcinoma. The sample here was PBMCs, taken before any cancer treatment. The chain couples TRBV28 to TRBJ1-3; D is unclear. The CDR3 loop reads CASSEEPRTGVHF. CDR3 in DNA: TGTGCCAGCAGCGAAGAGCCACGGACCGGGGTCCATTTT.